The clone carrying this T cell receptor (beta chain) has just a few counts. The antigen is unknown. The data were obtained in a study of blood T cells in healthy people across ages. The study, taken as a whole, reports: Diversity estimates drawn from one million T cells were deemed underestimates.

Drawing of peripheral blood yielded roughly 10 milliliters from each donor. A second PCR, run for about 6 to 11 cycles, used a sample-barcoded 5' primer plus a J-beta primer mix. Every cDNA was tagged by a template-switch adaptor with 12 random nucleotides. TCRdb processed the 5' RACE reads anew with MiXCR; each CDR3 protein has one entry. This table holds nearly 1 million distinct CDR3 sequences, just over 50% found once. Germline V CDR1 and CDR2: ENHRY, SYGVKD. This CDR3 is 15 amino acids long. V was clipped by 4 bases and J by 7 bases; unmatched bases: 10. This TCR was sampled from a woman aged 55-70 years in good health. The sample was blood. The chain recombines TRBV10-3 with TRBJ2-1, with 7 bases lining up with TRBD2. CDR3 region: CAISGRAGEGNEQFF. DNA of the CDR3: TGTGCCATCAGTGGTCGCGCGGGGGAAGGGAATGAGCAGTTCTTC.